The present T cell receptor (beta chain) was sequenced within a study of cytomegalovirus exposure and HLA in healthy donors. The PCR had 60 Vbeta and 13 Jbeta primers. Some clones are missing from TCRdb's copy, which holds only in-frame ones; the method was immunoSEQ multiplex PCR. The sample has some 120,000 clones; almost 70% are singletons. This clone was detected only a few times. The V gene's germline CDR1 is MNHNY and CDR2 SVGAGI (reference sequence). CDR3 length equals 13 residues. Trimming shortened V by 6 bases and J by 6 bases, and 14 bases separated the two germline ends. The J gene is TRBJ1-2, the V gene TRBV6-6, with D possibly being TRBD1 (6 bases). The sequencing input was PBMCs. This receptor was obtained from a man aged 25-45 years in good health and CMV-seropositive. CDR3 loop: CASSISQGNGYTF. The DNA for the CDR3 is TGTGCCAGCAGCATTTCCCAGGGGAATGGCTACACCTTC.